The 8 T cell receptor beta chains below were found in one sample sequenced in a study of monozygotic twins with inflammatory bowel disease. TCRdb re-called the 5' RACE reads; one entry per CDR3 protein, DNA not given. The sample holds 440,000 or so distinct CDR3 sequences. The sequenced sample consisted of blood. The receptors shown here come from a human donor with ulcerative colitis or Crohn's disease, or a healthy co-twin of an affected twin (not recorded which).

The gene calls are TRBV5-4 and TRBJ2-1. From germline, CDR1 is SGHNT and CDR2 YYREEE (reference sequence). The CDR3 is 15 amino acids. This CDR3 reads CASSLGLPSQDEQFF.

This rearrangement joins TRBV7-9 to TRBJ2-1; TCRdb's assignment of TRBD1 cannot be checked, as there is no DNA. The germline CDR1 and CDR2 sequences are SEHNR and FQNEAQ (reference sequence). The CDR3 length is 15 residues. The CDR3 sequence is CASSTSGGDYNEQFF.

The chain has TRBV27 and TRBJ2-3; as DNA is missing, the TRBD1 call by TCRdb cannot be tested. The CDR3 length is 14 residues. Germline values: CDR1 MNHEY, CDR2 SMNVEV (reference sequence). The CDR3 sequence: CASARQGGTDTQYF.

The chain joins TRBV20-1 to TRBJ1-3. There are 16 residues in the CDR3. CDR1 is DFQATT, CDR2 SNEGSKA, per germline (reference sequence). The CDR3 region is CSARDTRAFSGNTIYF.

The chain carries TRBV6-1 and TRBJ1-4. CDR3 length equals 16 residues. Germline V gives CDR1 MNHNS, CDR2 SASEGT. The CDR3 here is CASSEWGAATNEKLFF.

The J gene is TRBJ1-5, the V gene TRBV11-2; without DNA, the TCRdb call of TRBD1 cannot be checked. The CDR3 extends over 17 amino acids. The germline V gene encodes CDR1 SGHAT and CDR2 FQNNGV. Here the CDR3 reads CASSLDWGVNSNQPQHF. Full variable domain (rest looked up from reference TRBV11-2 and TRBJ1-5): EAGVAQSPRYKIIEKRQSVAFWCNPISGHATLYWYQQILGQGPKLLIQFQNNGVVDDSQLPKDRFSAERLKGVDSTLKIQPAKLEDSAVYLCASSLDWGVNSNQPQHFGDGTRLSIL.

V is TRBV12-3 or TRBV12-4 and J is TRBJ2-1. The CDR3 contains 14 residues. CDR3 loop: CASMGLSSYNEQFF.

This rearrangement joins TRBV5-6 to TRBJ1-3; TCRdb returns TRBD1, unconfirmable since there is no DNA. From germline, CDR1 is SGHDT and CDR2 YYEEEE. The CDR3 consists of 17 residues. The CDR3 loop is CASRQLYRGTGGNTIYF.